This passage covers 21 T cell receptor beta chains from one sample sequenced in a study of T cell repertoires in cytomegalovirus infection. Via MiXCR, TCRdb re-called the reads, giving one row per CDR3 protein. The sample lists 350,000 to 450,000 distinct CDR3 sequences; roughly 20% were seen once. What was sequenced was PBMCs. The receptors here all came from a human donor in good health (CMV status not recorded). Some clones in this sample may be carry-over from other donors' samples.

The rearrangement joins TRBV6-2 or TRBV6-3 to TRBJ1-6; D uncertain. Trimming took off 6 bases at V and 7 bases at J, with 10 bases between the two ends. Germline CDR1 and CDR2: MNHEY and SVGEGT. This CDR3 spans 13 amino acids. CDR3: CASRNGWNSPLHF. CDR3 DNA sequence: TGTGCCAGCAGGAATGGGTGGAATTCACCCCTCCACTTT.

V gene TRBV2 combines with J gene TRBJ2-2, with no clear D. V lost 6 bases to trimming and J lost 2 bases, with 13 bases between them. The CDR3 runs to 15 residues. CDR1 and CDR2 (germline): SNHLY, FYNNEI. In nucleotides, the CDR3 is TGTGCCAGCAGGGTTGGTACAGATAACACCGGGGAGCTGTTTTTT. Amino acid sequence: CASRVGTDNTGELFF.

A few counts support this clonotype. The J gene is TRBJ2-7, the V gene TRBV9, with TRBD2 matching over 9 bases. Per the germline V gene, CDR1 is SGDLS and CDR2 is YYNGEE. The CDR3 loop spans 17 amino acids. V was pared by 0 bases and J by 1 base, with 8 bases of the junction left unmatched. The CDR3 protein is CASSVDAAGGWSYEQYF. The CDR3 bases are TGTGCCAGCAGCGTAGATGCAGCGGGGGGATGGTCCTACGAGCAGTACTTC.

The chain couples TRBV9 to TRBJ2-1, with unresolved D. There are 14 residues in the CDR3. The V end lost 0 bases, the J end lost 5 bases, and 9 bases lay between the germline ends. Germline V gene sequence: CDR1 SGDLS, CDR2 YYNGEE. The CDR3 is CASSVVVGNNEQFF. The CDR3 DNA follows: TGTGCCAGCAGCGTAGTGGTGGGTAACAATGAGCAGTTCTTC.

The CDR3 sequence is CASSLSGTGRLSSPLHF. The CDR3 DNA is TGTGCCAGCAGTTTATCCGGGACAGGGCGTTTGAGTTCACCCCTCCACTTT. The gene calls are TRBV28 and TRBJ1-6; 9 nucleotides align to TRBD1. Per germline, CDR1 MDHEN and CDR2 SYDVKM. Trimming cost V 1 base and J 9 bases; bases outside gene matches: 10. The CDR3 runs 17 residues.

This clonotype was detected a few times. This chain connects TRBV7-9 to TRBJ1-4; tentative D call: TRBD1 (6 bases). CDR1 SEHNR and CDR2 FQNEAQ come from the germline V gene (reference sequence). V lost 7 bases, J lost 11 bases, and 17 bases lay in between. The CDR3 covers 13 residues. For the CDR3, the DNA is TGTGCCAGCACGTCGGGGGCCAGCGGGAAACTGTTTTTT. Its protein product is CASTSGASGKLFF.

This clonotype was seen repeatedly, ten times or more. The genes are TRBV7-2 and TRBJ2-1; no definite D call. V was shortened by 1 base and J by 8 bases, with 6 bases between the two germline ends. Germline lookup yields CDR1 SGHTA and CDR2 FQGNSA. The CDR3 runs to 12 residues. CDR3 in amino acids: CASSLDVYEQFF. The CDR3 DNA reads as TGTGCCAGCAGCTTAGACGTGTATGAGCAGTTCTTC.

This clonotype was seen a handful of times. This sequence joins TRBV7-9 and TRBJ1-2, with 9 bases matching TRBD1. The CDR3 sequence is 14 residues long. The germline gives CDR1 SEHNR, CDR2 FQNEAQ (reference sequence). Trimming cost V 3 bases and J 8 bases; bases outside gene matches: 7. The CDR3 reads CASSFGNRGRGYTF. The CDR3 DNA reads as TGTGCCAGCAGCTTCGGTAACAGGGGGCGCGGCTACACCTTC.

The rearrangement joins TRBV29-1 to TRBJ1-4; 9 positions agree with TRBD1. CDR1 and CDR2 (germline): SQVTM, ANQGSEA. V was pared by 7 bases and J by 3 bases, with 9 bases of the junction left unmatched. This CDR3 is built from 15 residues. The CDR3 DNA sequence: TGCAGCGACGGGACAGGGACTTCTGCTAATGAAAAACTGTTTTTT. Translated: CSDGTGTSANEKLFF. The full variable domain, with the rest looked up from reference TRBV29-1 and TRBJ1-4, is SAVISQKPSRDICQRGTSLTIQCQVDSQVTMMFWYRQQPGQSLTLIATANQGSEATYESGFVIDKFPISRPNLTFSTLTVSNMSPEDSSIYLCSDGTGTSANEKLFFGSGTQLSVL.

The V and J genes are TRBV20-1 and TRBJ2-3, with D unclear. The CDR3 spans 13 residues. Between the trimmed V and J ends, which lost 0 bases and 2 bases, there was a span of 6 bases. Per germline, CDR1 DFQATT and CDR2 SNEGSKA (reference sequence). The chain's CDR3 is CSARDRVTDTQYF. Written as DNA, the CDR3 is TGCAGTGCTAGAGACCGAGTCACAGATACGCAGTATTTT.

V and J are TRBV19 and TRBJ1-2; 8 bases align to TRBD1. Germline lookup yields CDR1 LNHDA and CDR2 SQIVND (reference sequence). The CDR3 has 13 residues. The J segment lost 4 bases and the V segment lost 6 bases, leaving 4 bases of the junction unmatched. The DNA of the CDR3 is TGTGCCAGTAGAACGACAGGGGCCTATGGCTACACCTTC. This gives the protein CASRTTGAYGYTF.

This clonotype was detected ten times or more. V and J are TRBV28 and TRBJ1-5; D might be TRBD1 (5 bases). This CDR3 region has 13 residues. Trimming took 8 bases from V and 7 from J, leaving 15 bases between them. CDR1 MDHEN and CDR2 SYDVKM come from the germline V gene. CDR3 nucleotides: TGTGCCAGCGGACCAGAATGGGGGCAGCCCCAGCATTTT. Encoded protein: CASGPEWGQPQHF.

This clonotype was found many times. The chain links TRBV12-3 or TRBV12-4 to TRBJ2-7; no reliable D call. V was shortened by 5 bases and J by 6 bases, with 11 bases between the two germline ends. This CDR3 has 12 residues. CDR3 amino acids: CASSPRSSEQYF. For the CDR3, the DNA is TGTGCCAGCAGTCCGCGGTCTAGCGAGCAGTACTTC.

Ten or more counts support this clonotype. V usage is TRBV7-6 and J usage is TRBJ1-6; D not resolved. Trimming removed 3 bases from V and 8 bases from J, with 11 bases in between. Germline V gene lookup returns CDR1 SGHVS and CDR2 FNYEAQ. The CDR3 has 14 amino acids. The CDR3 spells CASSFSGPDSPLHF. The CDR3 coding sequence is TGTGCCAGCAGCTTTTCCGGGCCGGATTCACCCCTCCACTTT.

This clonotype showed up many times. This chain joins TRBV6-1 and TRBJ1-6; D not resolved. From germline, CDR1 is MNHNS and CDR2 SASEGT. V lost 6 bases and J 7 bases, leaving 13 bases between the germline ends. This CDR3 spans 14 amino acids. The CDR3 nucleotides read TGTGCCAGCAGGCCCGACGGATCGAATTCACCCCTCCACTTT. Protein sequence: CASRPDGSNSPLHF.

The sample holds many counts of this clonotype. The chain recombines TRBV19 with TRBJ1-3; 7 nucleotides match TRBD1. The J segment lost 0 bases and the V segment lost 7 bases, leaving 6 bases of the junction unmatched. CDR3 length: 15 residues. CDR1 and CDR2 from the germline V gene are LNHDA and SQIVND (reference sequence). The CDR3 is CASMTGWNSGNTIYF. As DNA, the CDR3 is TGTGCCAGTATGACAGGGTGGAACTCTGGAAACACCATATATTTT.

This clonotype has at least ten counts. This chain links TRBV7-2 with TRBJ1-1; D is uncertain. The V gene lost 5 bases and the J gene lost 4 bases, with 8 bases spanning the gap. The length of the CDR3 is 12 residues. CDR1 is SGHTA, CDR2 FQGNSA, per germline. The CDR3 spells CASSPRSTEAFF. Here the CDR3 DNA reads TGTGCCAGCAGCCCGAGAAGCACTGAAGCTTTCTTT.

The rearrangement uses TRBV28 and TRBJ1-2, with a weak D call TRBD1 (6 bases). The CDR3 covers 16 residues. The germline V gene has CDR1 MDHEN and CDR2 SYDVKM. With 7 bases removed from V and 3 bases from J, the gap between germline ends came to 21 bases. The CDR3 loop reads CASTTLLGGGDYGYTF. The CDR3, as DNA: TGTGCCAGCACAACCCTTTTGGGGGGCGGGGACTATGGCTACACCTTC.

This clonotype has ten or more counts. The V and J genes are TRBV7-9 and TRBJ2-7; D might be TRBD1 (6 bases). V was pared by 5 bases and J by 5 bases, with 16 bases between. The germline CDR1 and CDR2 sequences are SEHNR and FQNEAQ (reference sequence). This CDR3 comprises 14 residues. CDR3 sequence (DNA): TGTGCCAGCAGCCTCACAGGGCCCTACGACGAGCAGTACTTC. Its translation: CASSLTGPYDEQYF.

V and J are TRBV7-9 and TRBJ1-1; D call uncertain. Trimming shortened V by 5 bases and J by 10 bases, and 14 bases separated the two germline ends. The germline gives CDR1 SEHNR, CDR2 FQNEAQ (reference sequence). The CDR3 is 12 residues long. This CDR3 reads CASSLTSEGAFF. The CDR3 DNA is TGTGCCAGCAGCCTGACATCGGAAGGAGCTTTCTTT.

The sample holds many counts of this clonotype. The rearrangement joins TRBV9 to TRBJ2-2; tentative D call: TRBD2 (5 bases). V gave up 3 bases and J gave up 1 base, with 10 bases separating them. The CDR3 length is 15 residues. Germline-derived CDR1 and CDR2 are SGDLS and YYNGEE. This chain's CDR3 is CASSGAVGNTGELFF. Here the CDR3 DNA reads TGTGCCAGCAGCGGAGCGGTAGGGAACACCGGGGAGCTGTTTTTT.